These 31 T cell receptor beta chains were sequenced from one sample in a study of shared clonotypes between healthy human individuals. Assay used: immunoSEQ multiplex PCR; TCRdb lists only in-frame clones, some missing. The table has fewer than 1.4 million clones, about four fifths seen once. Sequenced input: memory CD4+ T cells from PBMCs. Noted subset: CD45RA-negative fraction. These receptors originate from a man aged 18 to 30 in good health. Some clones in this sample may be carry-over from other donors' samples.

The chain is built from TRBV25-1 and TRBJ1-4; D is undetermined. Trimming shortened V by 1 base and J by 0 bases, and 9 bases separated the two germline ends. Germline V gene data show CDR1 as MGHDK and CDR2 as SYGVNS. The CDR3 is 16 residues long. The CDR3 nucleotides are TGTGCCAGCAGTGAATGGAGGTATGCAACTAATGAAAAACTGTTTTTT. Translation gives CASSEWRYATNEKLFF.

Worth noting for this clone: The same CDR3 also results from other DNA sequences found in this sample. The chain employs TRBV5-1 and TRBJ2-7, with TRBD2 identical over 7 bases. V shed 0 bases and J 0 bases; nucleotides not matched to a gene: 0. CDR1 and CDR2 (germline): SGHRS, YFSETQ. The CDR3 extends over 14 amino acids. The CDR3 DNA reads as TGCGCCAGCAGCTTGGGCGGGAGCTCCTACGAGCAGTACTTC. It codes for CASSLGGSSYEQYF.

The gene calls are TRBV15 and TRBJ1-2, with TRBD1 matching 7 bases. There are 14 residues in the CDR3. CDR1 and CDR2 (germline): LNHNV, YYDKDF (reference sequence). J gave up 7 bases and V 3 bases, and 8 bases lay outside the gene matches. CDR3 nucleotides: TGTGCCACCAGCAGGCTAGACAGGGATAGTGGCTACACCTTC. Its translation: CATSRLDRDSGYTF. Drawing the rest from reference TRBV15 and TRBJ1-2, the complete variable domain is DAMVIQNPRYQVTQFGKPVTLSCSQTLNHNVMYWYQQKSSQAPKLLFHYYDKDFNNEADTPDNFQSRRPNTSFCFLDIRSPGLGDTAMYLCATSRLDRDSGYTFGSGTRLTVV.

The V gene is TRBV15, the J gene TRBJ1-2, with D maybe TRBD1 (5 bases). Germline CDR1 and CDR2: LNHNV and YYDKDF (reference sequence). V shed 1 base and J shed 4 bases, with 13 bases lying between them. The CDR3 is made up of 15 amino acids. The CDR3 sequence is CATSRAGRPSYGYTF. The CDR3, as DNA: TGTGCCACCAGCAGAGCGGGACGGCCAAGCTATGGCTACACCTTC. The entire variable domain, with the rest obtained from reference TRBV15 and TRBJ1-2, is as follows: DAMVIQNPRYQVTQFGKPVTLSCSQTLNHNVMYWYQQKSSQAPKLLFHYYDKDFNNEADTPDNFQSRRPNTSFCFLDIRSPGLGDTAMYLCATSRAGRPSYGYTFGSGTRLTVV.

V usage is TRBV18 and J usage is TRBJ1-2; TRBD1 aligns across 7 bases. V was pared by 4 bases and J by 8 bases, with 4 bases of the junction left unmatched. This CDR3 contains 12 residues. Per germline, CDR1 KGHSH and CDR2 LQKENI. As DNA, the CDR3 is TGTGCCAGCTCACTCGACAGGGAGGGCTACACCTTC. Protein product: CASSLDREGYTF.

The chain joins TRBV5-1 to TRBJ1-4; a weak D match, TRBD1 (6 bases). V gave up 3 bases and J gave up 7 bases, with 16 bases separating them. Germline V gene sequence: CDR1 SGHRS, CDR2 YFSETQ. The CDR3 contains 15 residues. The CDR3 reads CASSSGTQVGEKLFF. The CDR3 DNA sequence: TGCGCCAGCAGCTCCGGGACACAAGTTGGTGAAAAACTGTTTTTT.

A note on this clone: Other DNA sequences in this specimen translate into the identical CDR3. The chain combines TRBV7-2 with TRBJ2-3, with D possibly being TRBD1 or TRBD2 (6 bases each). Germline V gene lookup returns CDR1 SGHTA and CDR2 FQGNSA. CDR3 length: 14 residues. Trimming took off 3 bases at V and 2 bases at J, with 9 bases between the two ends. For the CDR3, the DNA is TGTGCCAGCAGCTTGGGGGGCAACACAGATACGCAGTATTTT. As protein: CASSLGGNTDTQYF.

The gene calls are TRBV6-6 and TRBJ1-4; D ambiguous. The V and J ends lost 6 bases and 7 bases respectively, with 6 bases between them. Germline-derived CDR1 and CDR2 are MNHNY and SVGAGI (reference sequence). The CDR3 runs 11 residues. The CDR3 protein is CASRLTEKLFF. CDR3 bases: TGTGCCAGCAGGCTGACTGAAAAACTGTTTTTT.

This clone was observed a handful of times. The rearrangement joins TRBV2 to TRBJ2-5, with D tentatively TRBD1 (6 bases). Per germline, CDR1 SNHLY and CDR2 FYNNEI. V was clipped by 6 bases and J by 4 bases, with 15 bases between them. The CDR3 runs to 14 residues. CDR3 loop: CASSYRVGGETQYF. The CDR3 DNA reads TGTGCCAGCAGCTACAGGGTAGGGGGAGAGACCCAGTACTTC.

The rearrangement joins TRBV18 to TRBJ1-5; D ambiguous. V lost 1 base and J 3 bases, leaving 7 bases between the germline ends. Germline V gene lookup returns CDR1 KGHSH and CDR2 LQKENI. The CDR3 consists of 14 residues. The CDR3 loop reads CASSPQGINQPQHF. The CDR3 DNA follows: TGTGCCAGCTCACCACAGGGTATCAATCAGCCCCAGCATTTT.

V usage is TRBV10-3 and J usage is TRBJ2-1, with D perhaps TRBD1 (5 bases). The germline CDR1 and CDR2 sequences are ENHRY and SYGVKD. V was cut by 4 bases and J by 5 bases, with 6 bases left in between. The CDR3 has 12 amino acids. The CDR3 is CAISAGNNEQFF. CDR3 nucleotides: TGTGCCATCAGTGCAGGGAACAATGAGCAGTTCTTC.

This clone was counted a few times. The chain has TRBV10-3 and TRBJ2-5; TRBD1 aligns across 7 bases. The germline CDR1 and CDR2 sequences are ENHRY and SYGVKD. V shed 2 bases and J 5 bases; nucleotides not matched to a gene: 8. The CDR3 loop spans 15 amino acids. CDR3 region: CAISEVKGAGETQYF. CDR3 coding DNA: TGTGCCATCAGTGAGGTAAAGGGGGCTGGCGAGACCCAGTACTTC.

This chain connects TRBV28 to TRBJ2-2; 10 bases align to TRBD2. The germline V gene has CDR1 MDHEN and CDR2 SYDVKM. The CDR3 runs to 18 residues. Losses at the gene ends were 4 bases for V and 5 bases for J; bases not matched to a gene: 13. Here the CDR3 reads CASSSPGVAGGRTGELFF. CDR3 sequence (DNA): TGTGCCAGCAGTTCCCCGGGGGTAGCGGGAGGCCGAACCGGGGAGCTGTTTTTT.

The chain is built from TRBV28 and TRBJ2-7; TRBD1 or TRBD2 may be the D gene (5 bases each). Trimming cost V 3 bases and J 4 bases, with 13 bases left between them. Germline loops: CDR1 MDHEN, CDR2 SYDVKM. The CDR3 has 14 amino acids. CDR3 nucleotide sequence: TGTGCCAGCAGTTTCGGGGCGCAAAGGTACGAGCAGTACTTC. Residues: CASSFGAQRYEQYF.

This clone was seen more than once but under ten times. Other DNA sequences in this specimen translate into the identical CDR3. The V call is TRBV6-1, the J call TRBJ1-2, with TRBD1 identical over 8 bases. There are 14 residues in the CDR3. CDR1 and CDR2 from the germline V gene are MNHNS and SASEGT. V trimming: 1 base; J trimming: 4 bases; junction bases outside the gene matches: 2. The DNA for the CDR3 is TGTGCCAGCAGTGAAGGACAGGGGATCTATGGCTACACCTTC. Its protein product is CASSEGQGIYGYTF.

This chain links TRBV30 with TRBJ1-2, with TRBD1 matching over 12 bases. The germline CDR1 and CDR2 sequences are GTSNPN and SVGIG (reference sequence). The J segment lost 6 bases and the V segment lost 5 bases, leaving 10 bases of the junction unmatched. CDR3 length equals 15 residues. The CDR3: CAWGGTGGTHHGYTF. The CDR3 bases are TGTGCCTGGGGCGGGACAGGGGGCACCCACCATGGCTACACCTTC.

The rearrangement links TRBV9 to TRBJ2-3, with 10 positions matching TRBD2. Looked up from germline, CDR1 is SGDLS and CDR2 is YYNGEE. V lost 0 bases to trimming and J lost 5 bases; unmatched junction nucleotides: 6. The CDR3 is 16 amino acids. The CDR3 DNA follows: TGTGCCAGCAGCGTAGGGGCTAGCGGGAGACAAGATACGCAGTATTTT. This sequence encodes CASSVGASGRQDTQYF.

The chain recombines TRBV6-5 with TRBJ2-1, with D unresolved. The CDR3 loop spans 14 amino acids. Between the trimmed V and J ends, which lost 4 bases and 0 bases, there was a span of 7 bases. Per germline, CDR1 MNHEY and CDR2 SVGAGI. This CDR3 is CASSSAYSYNEQFF. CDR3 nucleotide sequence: TGTGCCAGCAGTTCCGCGTACTCCTACAATGAGCAGTTCTTC.

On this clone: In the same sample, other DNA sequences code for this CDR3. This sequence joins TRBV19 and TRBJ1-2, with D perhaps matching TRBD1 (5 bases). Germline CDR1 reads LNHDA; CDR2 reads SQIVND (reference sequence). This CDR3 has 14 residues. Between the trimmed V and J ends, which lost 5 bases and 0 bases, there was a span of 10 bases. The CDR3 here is CASSWDRANYGYTF. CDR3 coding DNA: TGTGCCAGTAGTTGGGACCGAGCTAACTATGGCTACACCTTC.

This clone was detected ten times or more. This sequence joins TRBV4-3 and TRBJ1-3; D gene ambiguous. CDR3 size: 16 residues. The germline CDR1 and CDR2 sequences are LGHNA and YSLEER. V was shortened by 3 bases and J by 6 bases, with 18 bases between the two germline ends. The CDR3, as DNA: TGCGCCAGCAGCCAGAGCTTGGGAATTACCCTAAACACCATATATTTT. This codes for CASSQSLGITLNTIYF.

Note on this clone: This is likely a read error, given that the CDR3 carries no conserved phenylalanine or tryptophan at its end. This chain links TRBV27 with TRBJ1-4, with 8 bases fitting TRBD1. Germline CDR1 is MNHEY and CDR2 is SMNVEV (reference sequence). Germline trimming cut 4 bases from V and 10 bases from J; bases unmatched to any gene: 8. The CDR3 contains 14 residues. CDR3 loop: CASSSDRGLGKLFS. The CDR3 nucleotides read TGTGCCAGCAGTTCCGACAGGGGTCTCGGAAAACTGTTTTCT.

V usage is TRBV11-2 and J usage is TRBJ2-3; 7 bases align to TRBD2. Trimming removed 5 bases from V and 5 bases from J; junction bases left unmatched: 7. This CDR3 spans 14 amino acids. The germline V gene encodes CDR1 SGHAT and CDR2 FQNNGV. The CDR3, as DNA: TGTGCCAGCAGCCCCGGGGGGTCGGGAGATACGCAGTATTTT. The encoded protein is CASSPGGSGDTQYF.

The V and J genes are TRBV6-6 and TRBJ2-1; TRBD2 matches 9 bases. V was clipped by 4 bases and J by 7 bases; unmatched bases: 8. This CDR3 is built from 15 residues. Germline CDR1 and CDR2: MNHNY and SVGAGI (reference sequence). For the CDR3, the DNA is TGTGCCAGCAGTTTGGCGGGAGGGCCAAAAAATGAGCAGTTCTTC. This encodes CASSLAGGPKNEQFF.

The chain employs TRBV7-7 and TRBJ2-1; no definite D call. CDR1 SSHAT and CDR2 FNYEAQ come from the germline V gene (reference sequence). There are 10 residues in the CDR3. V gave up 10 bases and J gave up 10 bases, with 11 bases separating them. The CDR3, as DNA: TGTGCCACCTCGGTAGGGGAGCAGTTCTTC. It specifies CATSVGEQFF.

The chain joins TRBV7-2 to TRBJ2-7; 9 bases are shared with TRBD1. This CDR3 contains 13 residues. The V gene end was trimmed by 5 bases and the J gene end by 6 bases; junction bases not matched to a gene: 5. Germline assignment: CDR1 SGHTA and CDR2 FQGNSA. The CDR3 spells CASSPGTGLEQYF. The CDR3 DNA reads TGTGCCAGCAGCCCCGGGACAGGGCTCGAGCAGTACTTC.

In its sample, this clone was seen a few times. CDR3 DNA sequence: TGCGCCAGCAGCCCGCAGGGGTGGTACAATGAGCAGTTCTTC. Protein product: CASSPQGWYNEQFF. V usage is TRBV5-1 and J usage is TRBJ2-1, with D perhaps matching TRBD1 (6 bases). Looked up from germline, CDR1 is SGHRS and CDR2 is YFSETQ. This CDR3 comprises 14 residues. Trimming left V 4 bases short and J 4 bases short, with 12 bases between.

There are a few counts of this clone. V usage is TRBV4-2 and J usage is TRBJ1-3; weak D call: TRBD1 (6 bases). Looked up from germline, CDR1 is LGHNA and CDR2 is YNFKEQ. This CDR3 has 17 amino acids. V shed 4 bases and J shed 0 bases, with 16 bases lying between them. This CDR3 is CASSLGRTALSGNTIYF. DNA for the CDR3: TGTGCCAGCAGCCTGGGGAGGACAGCCCTCTCTGGAAACACCATATATTTT.

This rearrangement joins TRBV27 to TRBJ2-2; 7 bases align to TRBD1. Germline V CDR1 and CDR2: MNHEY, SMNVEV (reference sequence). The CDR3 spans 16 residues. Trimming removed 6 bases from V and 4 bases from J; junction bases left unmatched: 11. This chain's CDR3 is CASRHLGQALTGELFF. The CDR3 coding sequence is TGTGCCAGCAGACACCTAGGACAGGCTCTCACCGGGGAGCTGTTTTTT.

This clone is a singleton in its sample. This chain's CDR3 is CASSPASARGETQYF. The CDR3 bases are TGTGCCAGCTCACCAGCTAGCGCAAGGGGGGAGACCCAGTACTTC. The rearrangement links TRBV18 to TRBJ2-5, with D perhaps given as TRBD1 or TRBD2 (6 bases each). The ends were cut back, 2 bases at V and 5 bases at J, with 15 bases in the middle. This CDR3 contains 15 residues. The germline V gene encodes CDR1 KGHSH and CDR2 LQKENI.

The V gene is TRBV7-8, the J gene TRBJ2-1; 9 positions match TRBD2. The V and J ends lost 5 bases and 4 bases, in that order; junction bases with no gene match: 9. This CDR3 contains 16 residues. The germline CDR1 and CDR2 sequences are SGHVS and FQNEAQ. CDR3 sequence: CASSQRSLAGYNEQFF. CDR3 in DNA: TGTGCCAGCAGCCAGAGGTCGCTAGCGGGGTACAATGAGCAGTTCTTC.

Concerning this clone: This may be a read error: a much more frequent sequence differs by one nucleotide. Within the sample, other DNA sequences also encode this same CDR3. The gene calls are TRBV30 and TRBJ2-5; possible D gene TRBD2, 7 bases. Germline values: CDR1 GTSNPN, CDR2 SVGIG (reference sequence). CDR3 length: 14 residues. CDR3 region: CAWSFGGGEETQYF. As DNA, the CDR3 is TGTGCCTGGAGTTTTGGGGGGGGCGAAGAGACTCAGTACTTC.